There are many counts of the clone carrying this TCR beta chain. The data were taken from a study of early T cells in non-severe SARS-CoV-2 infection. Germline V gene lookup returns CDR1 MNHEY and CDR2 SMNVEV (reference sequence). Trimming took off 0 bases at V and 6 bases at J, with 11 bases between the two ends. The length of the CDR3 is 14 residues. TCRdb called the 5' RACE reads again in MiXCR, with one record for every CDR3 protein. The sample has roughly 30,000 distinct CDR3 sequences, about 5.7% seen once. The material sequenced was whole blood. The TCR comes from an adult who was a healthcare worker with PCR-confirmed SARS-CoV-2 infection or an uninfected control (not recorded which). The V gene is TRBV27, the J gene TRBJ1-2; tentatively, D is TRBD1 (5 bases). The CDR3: CASSLSGGANGYTF. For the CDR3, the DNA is TGTGCCAGCAGTTTATCGGGAGGGGCGAATGGCTACACCTTC.